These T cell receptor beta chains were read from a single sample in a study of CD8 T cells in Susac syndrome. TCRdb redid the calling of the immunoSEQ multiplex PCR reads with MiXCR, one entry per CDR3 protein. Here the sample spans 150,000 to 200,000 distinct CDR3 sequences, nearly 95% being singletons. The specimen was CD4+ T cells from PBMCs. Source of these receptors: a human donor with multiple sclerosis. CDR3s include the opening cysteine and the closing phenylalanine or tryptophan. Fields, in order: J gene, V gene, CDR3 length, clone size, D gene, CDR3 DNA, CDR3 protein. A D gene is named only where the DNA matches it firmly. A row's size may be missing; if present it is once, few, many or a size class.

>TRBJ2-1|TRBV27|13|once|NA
TGTGCCAGCAGTTTTCCCCCGGACCATGAGCAGTTCTTC
CASSFPPDHEQFF
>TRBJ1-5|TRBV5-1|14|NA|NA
TGCGCCAGCAGCTTGCAAGGGGACAATCAGCCCCAGCATTTT
CASSLQGDNQPQHF
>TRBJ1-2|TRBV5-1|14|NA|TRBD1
TGCGCCAGCAGCGCCGGACAGGACCACTATGGCTACACCTTC
CASSAGQDHYGYTF
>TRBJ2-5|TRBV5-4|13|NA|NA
TGTGCCAGCAGCCTTCACCCCCCCGAGACCCAGTACTTC
CASSLHPPETQYF
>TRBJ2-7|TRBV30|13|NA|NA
TGTGCCTGGACCCGGGGAAAAAGGGACGAGCAGTACTTC
CAWTRGKRDEQYF
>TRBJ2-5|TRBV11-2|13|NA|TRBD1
TGTGCCAGCACCCTCAGGGGGAAAGAGACCCAGTACTTC
CASTLRGKETQYF
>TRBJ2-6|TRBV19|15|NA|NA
TGTGCCAGTAGTTCAACAGACCCTGGGGCCAACGTCCTGACTTTC
CASSSTDPGANVLTF
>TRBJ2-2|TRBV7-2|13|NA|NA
TGTGCCAGCAGCCCCGACTACCTCGGGGAGCTGTTTTTT
CASSPDYLGELFF
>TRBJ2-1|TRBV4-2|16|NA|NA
TGTGCCAGCAGCCAATCCTGGGGGTCCGTGGGGAATGAGCAGTTCTTC
CASSQSWGSVGNEQFF
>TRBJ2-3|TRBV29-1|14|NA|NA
TGCAGCGTTGAGGCTAGTTATGGGCCAGATACGCAGTATTTT
CSVEASYGPDTQYF
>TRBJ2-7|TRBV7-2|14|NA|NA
TGTGCCAGCAGCTTAGCGTTCAGGACCTACGAGCAGTACTTC
CASSLAFRTYEQYF
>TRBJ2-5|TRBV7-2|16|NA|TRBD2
TGTGCCAGCAGCCCGGGACTAGCGGGGGTTGTTGAGACCCAGTACTTC
CASSPGLAGVVETQYF
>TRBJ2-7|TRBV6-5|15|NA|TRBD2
TGTGCCAGCAGCCGTGACGGGGGGAGCTCCTACGAGCAGTACTTC
CASSRDGGSSYEQYF
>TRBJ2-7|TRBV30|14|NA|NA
TGTGCCTGGAGGTCATTTGGAGGGGGGGGCGAGCAGTACTTC
CAWRSFGGGGEQYF
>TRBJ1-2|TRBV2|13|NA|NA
TGTGCCAGCAGCCCCAGGGGAATAAGGGGCTACACCTTC
CASSPRGIRGYTF
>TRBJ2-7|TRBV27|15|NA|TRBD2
TGTGCCAGCAGTTCCCAGACTAGCGGGGGGTACGAGCAGTACTTC
CASSSQTSGGYEQYF
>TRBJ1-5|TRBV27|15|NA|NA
TGTGCCAGCAGCCTCGAAGGACTCTACAATCAGCCCCAGCATTTT
CASSLEGLYNQPQHF
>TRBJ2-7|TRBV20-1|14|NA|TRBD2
TGCAGTGCTAGTCCTAGCGGGAGACCCTACGAGCAGTACTTC
CSASPSGRPYEQYF
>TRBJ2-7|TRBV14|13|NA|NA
TGTGCCAGCAGCCCGATAGCCATCTACGAGCAGTACTTC
CASSPIAIYEQYF
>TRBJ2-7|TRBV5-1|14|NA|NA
TGCGCCAGCAGCTTGGCCCTGGGAGCGTACGAGCAGTACTTC
CASSLALGAYEQYF
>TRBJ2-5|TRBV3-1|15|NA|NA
TGTGCCAGCAGCCCCCGGCCAGGGGCGGTAGAGACCCAGTACTTC
CASSPRPGAVETQYF
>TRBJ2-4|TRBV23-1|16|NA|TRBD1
TGCGCCAGCAGTCCTTGGCGTCCGGGACAGAAAAACATTCAGTACTTC
CASSPWRPGQKNIQYF
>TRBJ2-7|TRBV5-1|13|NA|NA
TGCGCCAGCAGCTTGGGCCAGGTCTACGAGCAGTACTTC
CASSLGQVYEQYF
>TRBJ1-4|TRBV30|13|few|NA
TGTGCCTGGAGCCAGAGAGACTTGGGAAAACTGTTTTTT
CAWSQRDLGKLFF
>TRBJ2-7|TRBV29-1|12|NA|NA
TGCAGTGTGGTCCCCTCGGAGAACGAGCAGTACTTC
CSVVPSENEQYF
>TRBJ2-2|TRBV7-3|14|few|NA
TGTGCCAGCAGCTCCTCAGGGAACACCGGGGAGCTGTTTTTT
CASSSSGNTGELFF
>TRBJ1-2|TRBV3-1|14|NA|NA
TGTGCCAGCAGCCAAGTAGAATTTAGCTATGGCTACACCTTC
CASSQVEFSYGYTF
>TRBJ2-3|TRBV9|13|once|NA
TGTGCCAGCCAGACGAGGGTCACAGATACGCAGTATTTT
CASQTRVTDTQYF
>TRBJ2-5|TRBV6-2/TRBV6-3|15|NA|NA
TGTGCCAGCAGTTACTCGGAGGGGCGCCAAGAGACCCAGTACTTC
CASSYSEGRQETQYF
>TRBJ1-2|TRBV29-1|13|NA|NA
TGCAGCGTTGAGGGTCGGGGGAACTATGGCTACACCTTC
CSVEGRGNYGYTF
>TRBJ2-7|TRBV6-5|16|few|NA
TGTGCCAGCAGTTTACCGAGGAAGCTAGACCACAACGAGCAGTACTTC
CASSLPRKLDHNEQYF
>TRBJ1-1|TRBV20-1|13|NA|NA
TGCAGTGCTTTTCGACAGGAGAACACTGAAGCTTTCTTT
CSAFRQENTEAFF
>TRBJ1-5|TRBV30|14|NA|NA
TGTGCCTGGAGTGTGGGGGATCCCAATCAGCCCCAGCATTTT
CAWSVGDPNQPQHF
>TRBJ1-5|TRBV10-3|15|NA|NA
TGTGCCATCAGTGAGAGAAGGGGGGAGCTTCAGCCCCAGCATTTT
CAISERRGELQPQHF
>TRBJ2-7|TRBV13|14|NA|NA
TGTGCCAGCAGCTTACGGATAGGGATCGGCGAGCAGTACTTC
CASSLRIGIGEQYF
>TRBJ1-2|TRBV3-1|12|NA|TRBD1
TGTGCCAGCAGCCAGACAGGGAATGGCTACACCTTC
CASSQTGNGYTF
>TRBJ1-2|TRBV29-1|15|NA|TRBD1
TGCAGCGCCCAAGAAGGCCCGGGACAGGGCGGTGGCTACACCTTC
CSAQEGPGQGGGYTF
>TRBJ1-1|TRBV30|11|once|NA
TGTGCCTGGGCAAAGAACACTGAAGCTTTCTTT
CAWAKNTEAFF
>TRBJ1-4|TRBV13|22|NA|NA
TGTGCCAGCAGCCCAAGGTGGAAAACTCCGACAACCCGTATCCAACAGAATGAAAAACTGTTTTTT
CASSPRWKTPTTRIQQNEKLFF
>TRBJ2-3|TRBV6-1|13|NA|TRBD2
TGTGCCACCCTAGCGGGAGTCCCAGATACGCAGTATTTT
CATLAGVPDTQYF
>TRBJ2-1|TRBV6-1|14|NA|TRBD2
TGTGCCAGCCAGACTAGCGGGGGGAAAAATGAGCAGTTCTTC
CASQTSGGKNEQFF
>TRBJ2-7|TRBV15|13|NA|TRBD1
TGTGCCACCAGCAGACAGGGGGCCTACGAGCAGTACTTC
CATSRQGAYEQYF
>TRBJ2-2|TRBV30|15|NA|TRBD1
TGTGCCTGGAGTGAAGGGACAGGGTTCACCGGGGAGCTGTTTTTT
CAWSEGTGFTGELFF
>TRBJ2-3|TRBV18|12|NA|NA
TGTGCCAGCTCACCCGAGACAGATACGCAGTATTTT
CASSPETDTQYF
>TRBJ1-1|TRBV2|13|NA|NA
TGTGCCAGCAGCTACGACCAAGGCACTGAAGCTTTCTTT
CASSYDQGTEAFF
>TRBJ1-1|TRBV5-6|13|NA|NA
TGTGCCAGCGCCCCTCTAAGGAACACTGAAGCTTTCTTT
CASAPLRNTEAFF
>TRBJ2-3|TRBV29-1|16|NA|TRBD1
TGCAGCGTTGAAGCCTCTCGGACAGGGTCCCGATATACGCAGTATTTT
CSVEASRTGSRYTQYF
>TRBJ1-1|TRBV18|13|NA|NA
TGTGCCAGCTCACCACCTTCGGTCACTGAAGCTTTCTTT
CASSPPSVTEAFF
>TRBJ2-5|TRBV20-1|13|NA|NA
TGCAGTGCTAGAGACGGGGGAGGAGAGACCCAGTACTTC
CSARDGGGETQYF
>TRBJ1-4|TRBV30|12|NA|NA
TGTGCCGTCCCGGGGGGCGCTGAAAAACTGTTTTTT
CAVPGGAEKLFF
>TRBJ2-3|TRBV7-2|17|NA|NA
TGTGCCAGCAGCCTTCGGGGGTCCCCCCCTAGCACAGATACGCAGTATTTT
CASSLRGSPPSTDTQYF
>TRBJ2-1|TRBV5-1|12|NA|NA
TGCGCCAGTTTCATGGGGCGCAATGAGCAGTTCTTC
CASFMGRNEQFF
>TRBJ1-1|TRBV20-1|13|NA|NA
TGCAGTGCTTCAGGGGAGGGGAACACTGAAGCTTTCTTT
CSASGEGNTEAFF
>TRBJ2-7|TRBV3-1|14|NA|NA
TGTGCCAGCAGCCAAGGGCAGCTTCCCTACGAGCAGTACTTC
CASSQGQLPYEQYF
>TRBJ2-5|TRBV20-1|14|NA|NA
TGCAGTGCTCCCCGGACGGGGGCAGGTGAGACCCAGTACTTC
CSAPRTGAGETQYF
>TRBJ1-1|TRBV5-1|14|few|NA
TGTGCCAGCAGCCTTGAAGGGCGGAACACTGAAGCTTTCTTT
CASSLEGRNTEAFF
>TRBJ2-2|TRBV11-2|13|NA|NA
TGTGCCAGCAGCTTAGCCCAGAGCGGGGAGCTGTTTTTT
CASSLAQSGELFF
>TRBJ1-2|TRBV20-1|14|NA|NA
TGCAGTGCTAGAGATAGCAGGGCTAACTATGGCTACACCTTC
CSARDSRANYGYTF
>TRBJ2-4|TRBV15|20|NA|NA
TGTGCCACCAGCAGAGCCAATCCGGGATCCTTCGTGCTGGCCAAAAACATTCAGTACTTC
CATSRANPGSFVLAKNIQYF